This is a list of T cell receptor beta chains from one sample in a study of T cells in Graves' hyperthyroidism and ophthalmopathy. In TCRdb, the multiplex PCR reads were re-called with MiXCR into one record per CDR3 protein. This table has around 610,000 distinct CDR3 sequences, 14% to 15% appearing once. The material sequenced was blood. Receptors originate from a woman in her thirties or forties with Graves' ophthalmopathy. CDR3s include the opening cysteine and the closing phenylalanine or tryptophan. Fields, in order: CDR3 DNA, CDR3 protein, D gene, J gene, V gene, clone size. D genes are given only for firm matches. Some rows have no size entry. The others give once, few or many, or a class for an expanded clone.

DNA: TGCAGCGCCGGGGAGACTTACGAGCAGTACTTC; CDR3: CSAGETYEQYF; D: -; J: TRBJ2-7; V: TRBV29-1; size: many
DNA: TGTGCCAGCAGTGAAATAGGACTAGCGGGATACGAGCAGTACTTC; CDR3: CASSEIGLAGYEQYF; D: TRBD2; J: TRBJ2-7; V: TRBV6-1; size: many
DNA: TGCAGTGCCACTAGCGTCCAAGAGACCCAGTACTTC; CDR3: CSATSVQETQYF; D: TRBD2; J: TRBJ2-5; V: TRBV20-1; size: many
DNA: TGTGCCAGCAGTGACTTAGCGGGAGACCTTTATGACGAGCAGTACTTC; CDR3: CASSDLAGDLYDEQYF; D: TRBD2; J: TRBJ2-7; V: TRBV6-4; size: -
DNA: TGCGCCAGCAGCCAAGGGCGGGAGCACGGCGAGCAGTACTTC; CDR3: CASSQGREHGEQYF; D: TRBD2; J: TRBJ2-7; V: TRBV4-1; size: few
DNA: TGCAGCGTAGATGGGACTAGCGGGACACAAGAGACCCAGTACTTC; CDR3: CSVDGTSGTQETQYF; D: TRBD2; J: TRBJ2-5; V: TRBV29-1; size: many
DNA: TGTGCCAGCAGTGCCACCCGGACAGGGTTGGGTTCACCCCTCCACTTT; CDR3: CASSATRTGLGSPLHF; D: TRBD1; J: TRBJ1-6; V: TRBV27; size: many
DNA: TGTGCCAGCAGCTTAAAGACAGCTCAAAAGGAGCAGTACTTC; CDR3: CASSLKTAQKEQYF; D: -; J: TRBJ2-7; V: TRBV7-9; size: few
DNA: TGTGCCAGCAGTCGGACTAGTGAAGGCTACGAGCAGTACTTC; CDR3: CASSRTSEGYEQYF; D: TRBD2; J: TRBJ2-7; V: TRBV28; size: many
DNA: TGTGCCAGCAGCAAAGGTGCAGGGGGCGGCTACGAGCAGTACTTC; CDR3: CASSKGAGGGYEQYF; D: TRBD1; J: TRBJ2-7; V: TRBV7-9; size: -
DNA: TGTGCCAGCAGACCTGGACAGGCAATGGAGACCCAGTACTTC; CDR3: CASRPGQAMETQYF; D: TRBD1; J: TRBJ2-5; V: TRBV7-6; size: -
DNA: TGTGCCAGCATGCGTAGGGGAGAGACCCAGTACTTC; CDR3: CASMRRGETQYF; D: -; J: TRBJ2-5; V: TRBV2; size: -
DNA: TGTGCCAGTAGTACCGGACTAGCGGCCTCCTACGAGCAGTACTTC; CDR3: CASSTGLAASYEQYF; D: TRBD2; J: TRBJ2-7; V: TRBV19; size: few
DNA: TGTGCCAGCAGCTCGAAAGCGGTCTCCTACGAGCAGTACTTC; CDR3: CASSSKAVSYEQYF; D: -; J: TRBJ2-7; V: TRBV7-8; size: many
DNA: TGTGCCAGCAGTGAAGGAGGAGCGCTGGGGCCCCAGCATTTT; CDR3: CASSEGGALGPQHF; D: -; J: TRBJ1-5; V: TRBV6-1; size: -
DNA: TGTGCCAGTAGTATCACACAGTCCTCCTACGAGCAGTACTTC; CDR3: CASSITQSSYEQYF; D: -; J: TRBJ2-7; V: TRBV19; size: -
DNA: TGTGCCAGCAGCTTAGAGTCACCTAGCGGAGCCTACGAGCAGTACTTC; CDR3: CASSLESPSGAYEQYF; D: TRBD2; J: TRBJ2-7; V: TRBV7-6; size: -
DNA: TGTGCCAGCAGCTCAGAACTTAGGGGTTCAGGCACTGAAGCTTTCTTT; CDR3: CASSSELRGSGTEAFF; D: -; J: TRBJ1-1; V: TRBV11-2; size: many
DNA: TGTGCCAGTGGAGCGGGAGCAGACGCGAACACCGGGGAGCTGTTTTTT; CDR3: CASGAGADANTGELFF; D: TRBD2; J: TRBJ2-2; V: TRBV7-6; size: few
DNA: TGTGCCAGCAGTCTTACAAGACCCTACGAGCAGTACTTC; CDR3: CASSLTRPYEQYF; D: -; J: TRBJ2-7; V: TRBV6-2/TRBV6-3; size: few
DNA: TGCAGCGTTCGGCGAGCCGACAGGGTTGTTTCGGGAACTGAAGCTTTCTTT; CDR3: CSVRRADRVVSGTEAFF; D: TRBD1; J: TRBJ1-1; V: TRBV29-1; size: many
DNA: TGTGCCAGCAGACAGGACGGACAGGGCTCTCGAGCTTTCTTT; CDR3: CASRQDGQGSRAFF; D: TRBD1; J: TRBJ1-1; V: TRBV27; size: many
DNA: TGTGCCAGCAGTTCCGAGAGACAGGGGAGGCCCTACGAGCAGTACTTC; CDR3: CASSSERQGRPYEQYF; D: TRBD1; J: TRBJ2-7; V: TRBV12-3/TRBV12-4; size: -
DNA: TGCGCCAGCAGCCCCGACCAGGGGTGGGAGCAGTACTTC; CDR3: CASSPDQGWEQYF; D: -; J: TRBJ2-7; V: TRBV5-1; size: -
DNA: TGTGCCAGCAGTGGTGGTTCTGTGTACGAGCAGTACTTC; CDR3: CASSGGSVYEQYF; D: -; J: TRBJ2-7; V: TRBV6-1; size: many
DNA: TGCAGTGCTAAGACTGACATCCCGACCCTCCACTTT; CDR3: CSAKTDIPTLHF; D: -; J: TRBJ1-6; V: TRBV20-1; size: many